This T cell receptor (beta chain) was identified during a study of CD8 T cells in ankylosing spondylitis. General study results and limits: Roughly 8 highly homologous variants made up a TCR beta motif, and this motif appeared characteristic of ankylosing spondylitis blood. Reported data indicate significant enrichment of disease-linked clones within matched ankylosing spondylitis synovial fluid.

TCRdb re-derived calls from the 5' RACE reads in MiXCR, one entry per CDR3 protein. The sample consists of around 770,000 distinct CDR3 sequences, approximately 12% of them appearing once. This clonotype appeared many times. Its antigen is unidentified. V lost 2 bases and J 1 base, leaving 12 bases between the germline ends. Germline assignment: CDR1 SEHNR and CDR2 FQNEAQ (reference sequence). The CDR3 has 15 residues. The chain has TRBV7-9 and TRBJ2-7, with D maybe TRBD1 (5 bases). This sequence originates from a male donor with ankylosing spondylitis. The source material was blood, either unsorted or a sorted T cell fraction (not recorded which). The CDR3 region has the DNA TGTGCCAGCAGCTTACGGTCCCACAGGTCCTACGAGCAGTACTTC. It is translated as CASSLRSHRSYEQYF.